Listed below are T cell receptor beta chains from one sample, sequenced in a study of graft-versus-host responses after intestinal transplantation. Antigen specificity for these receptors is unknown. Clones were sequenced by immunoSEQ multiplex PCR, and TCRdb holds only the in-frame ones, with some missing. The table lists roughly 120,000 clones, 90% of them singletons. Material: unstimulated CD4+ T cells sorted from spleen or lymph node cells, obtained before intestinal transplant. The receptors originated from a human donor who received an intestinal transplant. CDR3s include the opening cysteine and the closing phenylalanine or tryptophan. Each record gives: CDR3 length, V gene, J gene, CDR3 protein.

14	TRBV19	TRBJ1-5	CASSGFTGDQPQHF
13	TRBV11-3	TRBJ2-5	CASSSGQKETQYF
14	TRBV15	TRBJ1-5	CATSRVQVNQPQHF
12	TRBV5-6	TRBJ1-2	CASSAYRNGYTF
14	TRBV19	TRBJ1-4	CASTIQGVGEKLFF
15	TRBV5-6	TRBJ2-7	CASSLLGAVSYEQYF
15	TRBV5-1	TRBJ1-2	CASSLAGTAFYGYTF
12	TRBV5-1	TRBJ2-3	CASSRARDTQYF
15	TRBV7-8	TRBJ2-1	CASSLVPTNYNEQFF
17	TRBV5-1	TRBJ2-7	CASSLDPLGQGNYEQYF
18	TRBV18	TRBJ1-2	CASSPRVPQSQTNYGYTF
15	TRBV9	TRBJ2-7	CASSVGRGVPYEQYF
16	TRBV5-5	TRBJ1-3	CASSPVAGRSGNTIYF
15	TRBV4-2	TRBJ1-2	CASSQEVGVNYGYTF
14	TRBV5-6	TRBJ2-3	CASSPRTSTDTQYF
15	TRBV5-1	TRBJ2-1	CASTYAGQGANEQFF
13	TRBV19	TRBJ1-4	CASEGQGKEKLFF
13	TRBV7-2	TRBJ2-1	CASSLSQYNEQFF